This T cell receptor beta chain came from a study of cytomegalovirus exposure and HLA in healthy donors. At the level of the study: From donors who were HLA-typed, an early data release held around 80 million unique TCRs.

This clone was seen only a few times. What it binds is unknown. The PCR contained 60 Vbeta and 13 Jbeta primers. The repertoire was sequenced with immunoSEQ multiplex PCR; TCRdb's copy has only in-frame clones and lacks some. The profile shows roughly 100,000 clones, roughly four fifths of them singletons. Points from the study as a whole: In a later analysis, a genetic analysis reported fewer productive-TCR N-insertions in an Asian-associated ancestry cluster than the cohort average.

What was sequenced was PBMCs. This TCR derives from a man in his forties in good health and CMV-seronegative.

CDR3 bases: TGTGCCAGCAGCTTAGTTGACAGCAACTATGGCTACACCTTC. Protein product: CASSLVDSNYGYTF. The chain combines TRBV7-9 with TRBJ1-2; tentative D call: TRBD1 (5 bases). The germline V and J ends were trimmed by 1 base and 2 bases, with 8 bases remaining between them. The CDR3 consists of 14 residues. CDR1 SEHNR and CDR2 FQNEAQ come from the germline V gene (reference sequence).